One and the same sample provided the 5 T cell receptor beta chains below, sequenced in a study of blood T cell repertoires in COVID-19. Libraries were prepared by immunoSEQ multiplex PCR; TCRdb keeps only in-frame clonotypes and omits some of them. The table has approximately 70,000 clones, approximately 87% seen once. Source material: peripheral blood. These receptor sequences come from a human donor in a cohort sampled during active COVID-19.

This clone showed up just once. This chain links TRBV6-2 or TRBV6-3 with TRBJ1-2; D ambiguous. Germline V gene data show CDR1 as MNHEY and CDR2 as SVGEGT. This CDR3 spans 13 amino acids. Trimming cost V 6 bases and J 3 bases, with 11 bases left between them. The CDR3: CASSNSIHYGYTF. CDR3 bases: TGTGCCAGCAGCAACAGTATACACTATGGCTACACCTTC.

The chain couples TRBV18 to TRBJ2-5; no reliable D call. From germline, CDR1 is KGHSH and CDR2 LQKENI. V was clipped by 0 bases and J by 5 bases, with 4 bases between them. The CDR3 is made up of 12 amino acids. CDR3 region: CASSPPSETQYF. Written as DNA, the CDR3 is TGTGCCAGCTCACCACCCTCTGAGACCCAGTACTTC.

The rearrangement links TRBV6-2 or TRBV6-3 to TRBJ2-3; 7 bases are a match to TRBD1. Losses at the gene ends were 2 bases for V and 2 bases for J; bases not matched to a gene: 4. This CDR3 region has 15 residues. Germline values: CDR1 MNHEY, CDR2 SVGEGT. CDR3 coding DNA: TGTGCCAGCAGTTACGGGACAGCAGTCACAGATACGCAGTATTTT. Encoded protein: CASSYGTAVTDTQYF.

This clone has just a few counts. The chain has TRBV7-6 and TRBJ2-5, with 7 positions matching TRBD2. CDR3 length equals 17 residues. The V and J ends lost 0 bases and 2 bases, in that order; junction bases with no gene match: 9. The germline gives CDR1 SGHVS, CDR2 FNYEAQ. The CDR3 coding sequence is TGTGCCAGCAGCTTAGCGTTGCGGGGGAGCCGTCAAGAGACCCAGTACTTC. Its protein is CASSLALRGSRQETQYF.

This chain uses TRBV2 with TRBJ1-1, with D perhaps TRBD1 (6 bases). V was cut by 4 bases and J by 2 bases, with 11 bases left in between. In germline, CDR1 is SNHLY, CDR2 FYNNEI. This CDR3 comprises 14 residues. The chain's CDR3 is CASSVQGRNTEAFF. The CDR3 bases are TGTGCCAGCAGTGTGCAGGGGCGTAACACTGAAGCTTTCTTT.